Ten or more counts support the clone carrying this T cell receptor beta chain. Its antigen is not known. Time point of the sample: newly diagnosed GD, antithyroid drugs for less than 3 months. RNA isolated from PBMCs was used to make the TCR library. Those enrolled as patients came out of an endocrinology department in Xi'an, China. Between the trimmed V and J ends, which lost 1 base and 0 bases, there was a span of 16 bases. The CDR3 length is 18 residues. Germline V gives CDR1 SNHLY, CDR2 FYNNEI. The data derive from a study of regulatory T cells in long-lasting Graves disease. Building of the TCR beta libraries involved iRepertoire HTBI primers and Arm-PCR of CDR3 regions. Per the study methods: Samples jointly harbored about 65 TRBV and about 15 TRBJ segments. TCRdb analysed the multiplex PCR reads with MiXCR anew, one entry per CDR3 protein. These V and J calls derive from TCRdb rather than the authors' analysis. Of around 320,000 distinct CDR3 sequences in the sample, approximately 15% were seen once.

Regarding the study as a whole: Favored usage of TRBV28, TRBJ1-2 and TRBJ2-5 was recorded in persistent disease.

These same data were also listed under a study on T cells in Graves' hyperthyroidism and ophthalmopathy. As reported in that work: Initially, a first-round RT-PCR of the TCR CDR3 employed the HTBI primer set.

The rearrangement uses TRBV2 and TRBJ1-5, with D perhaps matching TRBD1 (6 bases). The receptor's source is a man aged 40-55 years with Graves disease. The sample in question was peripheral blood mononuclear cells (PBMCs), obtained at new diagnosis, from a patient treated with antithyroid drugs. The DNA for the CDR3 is TGTGCCAGCAGTGAAGAGGTCAGGGGCTGGGATAGCAATCAGCCCCAGCATTTT. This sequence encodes CASSEEVRGWDSNQPQHF.